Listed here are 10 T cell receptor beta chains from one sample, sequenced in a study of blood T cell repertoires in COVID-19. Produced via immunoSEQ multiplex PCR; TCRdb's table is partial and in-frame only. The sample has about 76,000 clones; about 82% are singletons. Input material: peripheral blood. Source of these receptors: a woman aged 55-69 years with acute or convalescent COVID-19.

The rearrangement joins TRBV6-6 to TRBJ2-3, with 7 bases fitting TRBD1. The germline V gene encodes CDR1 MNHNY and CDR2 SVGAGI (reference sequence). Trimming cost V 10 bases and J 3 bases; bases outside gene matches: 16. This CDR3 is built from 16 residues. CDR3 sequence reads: CATTKPDRVATDTQYF. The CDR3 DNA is TGTGCCACTACAAAACCAGACAGGGTGGCAACAGATACGCAGTATTTT.

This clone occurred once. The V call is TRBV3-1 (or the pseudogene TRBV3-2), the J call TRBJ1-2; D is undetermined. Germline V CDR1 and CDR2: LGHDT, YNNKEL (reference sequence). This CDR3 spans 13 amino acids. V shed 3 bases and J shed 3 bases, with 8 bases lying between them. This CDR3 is CASSQIGYYGYTF. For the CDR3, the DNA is TGTGCCAGCAGCCAGATCGGGTACTATGGCTACACCTTC.

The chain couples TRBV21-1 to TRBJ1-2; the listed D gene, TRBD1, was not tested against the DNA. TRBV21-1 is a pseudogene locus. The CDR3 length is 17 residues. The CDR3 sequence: CASSKALGDRGLDGYTF. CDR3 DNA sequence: TGTGCCAGCAGCAAAGCGCTGGGGGACAGGGGGCTGGATGGCTACACCTTC.

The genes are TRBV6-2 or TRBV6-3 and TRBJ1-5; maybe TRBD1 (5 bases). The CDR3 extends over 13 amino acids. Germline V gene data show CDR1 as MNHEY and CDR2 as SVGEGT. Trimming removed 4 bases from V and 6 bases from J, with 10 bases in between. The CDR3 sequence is CASSLGQGQPQHF. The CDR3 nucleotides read TGTGCCAGCAGTTTGGGGCAGGGTCAGCCCCAGCATTTT.

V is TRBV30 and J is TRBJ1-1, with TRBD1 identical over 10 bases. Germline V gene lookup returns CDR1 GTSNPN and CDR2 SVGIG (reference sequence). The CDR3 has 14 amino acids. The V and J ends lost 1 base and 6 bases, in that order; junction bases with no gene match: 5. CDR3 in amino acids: CAWSDRDRGSEAFF. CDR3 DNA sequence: TGTGCCTGGAGTGACCGGGACAGGGGTTCTGAAGCTTTCTTT.

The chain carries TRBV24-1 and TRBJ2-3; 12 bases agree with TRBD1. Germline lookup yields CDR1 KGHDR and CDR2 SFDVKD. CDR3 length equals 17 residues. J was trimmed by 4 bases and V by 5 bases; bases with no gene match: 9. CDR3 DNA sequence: TGTGCCACCAGTGGAGCGGGACAGGGGGCAAGGGCAGATACGCAGTATTTT. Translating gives CATSGAGQGARADTQYF.

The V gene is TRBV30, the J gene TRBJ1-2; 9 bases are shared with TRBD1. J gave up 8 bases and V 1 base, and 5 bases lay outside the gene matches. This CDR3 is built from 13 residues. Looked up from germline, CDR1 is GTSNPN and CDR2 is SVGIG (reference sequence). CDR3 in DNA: TGTGCCTGGAGTGGAGGGACAGGGAGAGGCTACACCTTC. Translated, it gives CAWSGGTGRGYTF.

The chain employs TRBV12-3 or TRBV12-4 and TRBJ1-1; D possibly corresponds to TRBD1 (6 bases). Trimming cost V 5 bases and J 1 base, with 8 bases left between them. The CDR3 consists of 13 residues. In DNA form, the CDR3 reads TGTGCCAGCAGTAGGACAGCGAACACTGAAGCTTTCTTT. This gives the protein CASSRTANTEAFF.

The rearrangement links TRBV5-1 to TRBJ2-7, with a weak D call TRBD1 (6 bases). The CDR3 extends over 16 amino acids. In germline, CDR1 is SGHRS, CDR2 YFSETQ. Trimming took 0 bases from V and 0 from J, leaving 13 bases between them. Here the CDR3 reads CASSLDTGPNSYEQYF. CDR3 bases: TGCGCCAGCAGCTTGGATACAGGGCCAAACTCCTACGAGCAGTACTTC. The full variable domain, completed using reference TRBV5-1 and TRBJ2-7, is KAGVTQTPRYLIKTRGQQVTLSCSPISGHRSVSWYQQTPGQGLQFLFEYFSETQRNKGNFPGRFSGRQFSNSRSEMNVSTLELGDSALYLCASSLDTGPNSYEQYFGPGTRLTVT.

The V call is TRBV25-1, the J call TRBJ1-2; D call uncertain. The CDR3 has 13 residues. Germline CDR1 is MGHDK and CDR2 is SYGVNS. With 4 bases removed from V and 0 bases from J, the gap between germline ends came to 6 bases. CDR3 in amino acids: CASSGGANYGYTF. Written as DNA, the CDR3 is TGTGCCAGCAGTGGCGGAGCTAACTATGGCTACACCTTC.